This is a list of T cell receptor beta chains from one sample in a study of blood T cell repertoires in COVID-19. TCRdb's table, derived via immunoSEQ multiplex PCR, lists solely in-frame clones and lacks some. This sample has hundreds of thousands of clones; over 80% occur once, and the top ten carry just over 2.5%. Sequenced material: peripheral blood. These receptors came from a woman between 65 and 79 years old with active or convalescent COVID-19. The CDR3 runs from the conserved cysteine through the conserved F or W. The order of the fields is V gene, clone size, D gene, J gene, CDR3 length, CDR3 protein, CDR3 DNA. D genes are given only for firm matches. Not every row has a clone size; where given, it reads once, few, many or a size class.

>TRBV5-5|-|-|TRBJ1-1|15
CASSFPLQLNTEAFF
TGTGCCAGCAGCTTTCCTCTTCAGTTGAACACTGAAGCTTTCTTT
>TRBV29-1|-|TRBD1|TRBJ1-1|12
CSVSQGDTEAFF
TGCAGCGTGTCACAGGGGGACACTGAAGCTTTCTTT
>TRBV10-3|-|-|TRBJ2-7|12
CAISENRDEQYF
TGTGCCATCAGTGAGAACAGGGACGAGCAGTACTTC
>TRBV19|-|-|TRBJ1-4|15
CASKAWSGGEEKLFF
TGTGCCAGTAAGGCTTGGTCGGGGGGCGAGGAAAAACTGTTTTTT
>TRBV18|-|-|TRBJ1-5|16
CASSPPSAGRYQPQHF
TGTGCCAGCTCACCACCGAGTGCGGGGAGGTATCAGCCCCAGCATTTT
>TRBV9|once|TRBD2|TRBJ2-5|15
CASSRGTSGQETQYF
TGTGCCAGCAGCCGGGGGACTAGCGGGCAAGAGACCCAGTACTTC
>TRBV28|-|TRBD1|TRBJ1-1|13
CASRRGLNTEAFF
TGTGCCAGCAGAAGGGGGCTGAACACTGAAGCTTTCTTT
>TRBV6-5|once|-|TRBJ1-1|15
CASRSPAAGSTEAFF
TGTGCCAGCAGGTCCCCAGCCGCGGGTTCCACTGAAGCTTTCTTT
>TRBV11-2|-|-|TRBJ2-3|13
CASSLGLLDTQYF
TGTGCCAGCAGCTTGGGACTCCTCGATACGCAGTATTTT
>TRBV7-2|once|TRBD1|TRBJ1-1|14
CASSARQGPTEAFF
TGTGCCAGCAGCGCTCGACAGGGCCCCACTGAAGCTTTCTTT
>TRBV7-8|-|-|TRBJ1-2|12
CASSPPRSGYTF
TGTGCCAGCAGCCCCCCCAGGTCAGGCTACACCTTC
>TRBV18|-|-|TRBJ2-5|16
CASSPRGGFGQETQYF
TGTGCCAGCTCACCAAGGGGGGGCTTTGGACAAGAGACCCAGTACTTC
>TRBV18|-|TRBD2|TRBJ2-7|16
CASSPLSGRSSYEQYF
TGTGCCAGCTCACCACTTAGCGGGCGAAGCTCCTACGAGCAGTACTTC
>TRBV19|once|TRBD1|TRBJ1-3|15
CASSQTGGSGNTIYF
TGTGCCAGTAGCCAAACAGGGGGCTCTGGAAACACCATATATTTT
>TRBV5-1|many|-|TRBJ2-5|14
CASSGGAGQETQYF
TGCGCCAGCAGCGGGGGGGCCGGGCAAGAGACCCAGTACTTC
>TRBV5-8|-|-|TRBJ1-1|14
CASSPWRDNTEAFF
TGTGCCAGCAGCCCGTGGAGAGATAACACTGAAGCTTTCTTT
>TRBV5-6|-|TRBD1|TRBJ1-4|15
CASRGTDATNEKLFF
TGTGCCAGCCGCGGGACAGATGCAACTAATGAAAAACTGTTTTTT
>TRBV28|-|-|TRBJ2-7|16
CASIPGGTGNSYEQYF
TGTGCCAGCATTCCTGGGGGAACAGGGAATTCCTACGAGCAGTACTTC